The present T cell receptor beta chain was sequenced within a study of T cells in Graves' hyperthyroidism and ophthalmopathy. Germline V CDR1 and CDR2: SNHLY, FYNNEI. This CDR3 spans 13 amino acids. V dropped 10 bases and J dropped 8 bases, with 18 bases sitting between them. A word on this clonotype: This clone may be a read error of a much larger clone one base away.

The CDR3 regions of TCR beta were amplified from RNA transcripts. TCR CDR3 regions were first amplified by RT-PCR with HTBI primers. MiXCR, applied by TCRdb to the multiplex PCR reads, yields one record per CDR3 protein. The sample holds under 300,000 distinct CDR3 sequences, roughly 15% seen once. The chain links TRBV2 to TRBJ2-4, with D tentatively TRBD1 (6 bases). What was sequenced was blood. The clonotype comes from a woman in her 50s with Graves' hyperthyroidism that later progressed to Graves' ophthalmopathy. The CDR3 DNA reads TGTGCCACCTTCGACAGGCTGAAATACATTCAGTACTTC. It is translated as CATFDRLKYIQYF.